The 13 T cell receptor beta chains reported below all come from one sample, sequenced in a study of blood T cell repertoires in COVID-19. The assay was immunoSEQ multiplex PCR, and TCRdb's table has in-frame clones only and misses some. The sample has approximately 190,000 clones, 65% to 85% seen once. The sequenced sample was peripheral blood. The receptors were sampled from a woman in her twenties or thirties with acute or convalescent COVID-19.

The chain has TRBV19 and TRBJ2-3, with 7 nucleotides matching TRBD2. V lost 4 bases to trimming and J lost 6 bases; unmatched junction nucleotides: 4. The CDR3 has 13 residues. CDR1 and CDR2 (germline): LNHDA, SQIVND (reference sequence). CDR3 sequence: CASSTLARDTQYF. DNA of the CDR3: TGTGCCAGTAGTACACTAGCGAGGGATACGCAGTATTTT. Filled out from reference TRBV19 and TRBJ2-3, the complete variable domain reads DGGITQSPKYLFRKEGQNVTLSCEQNLNHDAMYWYRQDPGQGLRLIYYSQIVNDFQKGDIAEGYSVSREKKESFPLTVTSAQKNPTAFYLCASSTLARDTQYFGPGTRLTVL.

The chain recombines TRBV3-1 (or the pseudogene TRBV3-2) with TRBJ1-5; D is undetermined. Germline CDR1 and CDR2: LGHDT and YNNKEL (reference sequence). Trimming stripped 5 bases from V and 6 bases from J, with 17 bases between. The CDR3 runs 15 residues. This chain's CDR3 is CASSSRAGASQPQHF. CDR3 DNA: TGTGCCAGCAGCTCTAGGGCGGGAGCCTCTCAGCCCCAGCATTTT.

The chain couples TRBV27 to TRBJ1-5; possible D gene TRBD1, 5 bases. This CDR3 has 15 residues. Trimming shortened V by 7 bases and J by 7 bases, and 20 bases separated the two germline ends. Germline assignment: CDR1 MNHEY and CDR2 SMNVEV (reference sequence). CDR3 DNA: TGTGCCAGCACGGTATTTGGGGGGGTAGGCCAGCCCCAGCATTTT. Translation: CASTVFGGVGQPQHF.

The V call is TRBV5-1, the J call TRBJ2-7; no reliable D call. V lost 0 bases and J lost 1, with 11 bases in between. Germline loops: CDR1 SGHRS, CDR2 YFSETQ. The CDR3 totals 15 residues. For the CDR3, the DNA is TGCGCCAGCAGCTTGGTTGTTGGGCAATCCTACGAGCAGTACTTC. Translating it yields CASSLVVGQSYEQYF.

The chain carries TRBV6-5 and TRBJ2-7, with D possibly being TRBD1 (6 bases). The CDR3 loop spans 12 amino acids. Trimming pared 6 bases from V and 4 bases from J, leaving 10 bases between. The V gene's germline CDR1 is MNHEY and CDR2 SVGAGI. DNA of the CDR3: TGTGCCAGCAGACAGGGTGGATACGAGCAGTACTTC. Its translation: CASRQGGYEQYF.

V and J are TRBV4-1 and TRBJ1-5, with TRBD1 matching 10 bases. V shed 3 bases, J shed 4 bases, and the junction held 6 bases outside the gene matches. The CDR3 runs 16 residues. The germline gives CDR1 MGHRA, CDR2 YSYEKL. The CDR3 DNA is TGCGCCAGCAGCCAGGACCGGGACAGGGGTAATCAGCCCCAGCATTTT. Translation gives CASSQDRDRGNQPQHF.

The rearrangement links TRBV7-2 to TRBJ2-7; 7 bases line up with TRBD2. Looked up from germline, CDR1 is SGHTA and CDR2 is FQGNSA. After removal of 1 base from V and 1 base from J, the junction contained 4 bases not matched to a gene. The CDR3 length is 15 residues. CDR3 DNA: TGTGCCAGCAGCTTAGGGACTAGATGGTCCTACGAGCAGTACTTC. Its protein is CASSLGTRWSYEQYF.

Written as DNA, the CDR3 is TGTGCCAGCAGTTTACAAGCGGGGGTGGGAAATGAGCAGTTCTTC. Its protein product is CASSLQAGVGNEQFF. The chain is built from TRBV27 and TRBJ2-1, with 8 positions matching TRBD2. The length of the CDR3 is 15 residues. Germline CDR1 reads MNHEY; CDR2 reads SMNVEV (reference sequence). Trimming at V came to 2 bases and at J to 7 bases, leaving 7 bases not matched to a gene.

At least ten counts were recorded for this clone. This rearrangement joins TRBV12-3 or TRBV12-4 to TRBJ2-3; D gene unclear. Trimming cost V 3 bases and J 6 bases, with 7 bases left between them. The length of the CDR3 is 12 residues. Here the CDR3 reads CASSLHGDTQYF. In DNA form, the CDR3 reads TGTGCCAGCAGTTTGCACGGGGATACGCAGTATTTT.

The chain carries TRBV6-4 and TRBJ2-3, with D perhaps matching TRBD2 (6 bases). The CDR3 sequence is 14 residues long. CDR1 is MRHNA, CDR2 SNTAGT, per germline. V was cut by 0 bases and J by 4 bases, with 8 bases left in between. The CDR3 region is CASSDSSGADTQYF. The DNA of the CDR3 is TGTGCCAGCAGTGACTCGTCGGGGGCAGATACGCAGTATTTT.

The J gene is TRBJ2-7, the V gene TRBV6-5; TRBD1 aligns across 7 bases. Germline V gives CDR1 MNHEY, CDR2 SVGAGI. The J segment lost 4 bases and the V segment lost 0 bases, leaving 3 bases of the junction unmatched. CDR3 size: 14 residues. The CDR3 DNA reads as TGTGCCAGCAGTTACTCGACAGGGCAATACGAGCAGTACTTC. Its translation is CASSYSTGQYEQYF.

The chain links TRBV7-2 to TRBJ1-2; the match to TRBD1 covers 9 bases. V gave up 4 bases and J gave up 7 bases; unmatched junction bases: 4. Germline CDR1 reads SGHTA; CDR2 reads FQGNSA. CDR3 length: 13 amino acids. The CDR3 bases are TGTGCCAGCAGCTCCCGGGACAGGGTTGGCTACACCTTC. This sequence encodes CASSSRDRVGYTF.

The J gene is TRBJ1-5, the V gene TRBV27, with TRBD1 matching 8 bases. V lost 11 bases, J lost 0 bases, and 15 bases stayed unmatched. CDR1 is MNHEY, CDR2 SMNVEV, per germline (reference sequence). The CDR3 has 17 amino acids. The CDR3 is CARTDRGEPYSNQPQHF. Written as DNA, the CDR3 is TGTGCCCGCACAGACAGGGGCGAGCCTTATAGCAATCAGCCCCAGCATTTT.